Given below is one T cell receptor beta chain in context. Its antigen is undetermined. For TCR beta, libraries came from iRepertoire HTBI primers and Arm-PCR of CDR3 regions. TCRdb recomputed calls from the multiplex PCR reads with MiXCR, one row per CDR3 protein. The repertoire holds around 250,000 distinct CDR3 sequences, with around 20% as singletons. Time point of the sample: newly diagnosed GD, antithyroid drugs for less than 3 months. The TCR library was made from RNA that had been extracted from PBMCs in TRIzol. The collection involved drawing nine milliliters of peripheral blood into EDTA tubes. This sample is drawn from a study of regulatory T cells in long-lasting Graves disease. Across the whole study: Patients newly diagnosed with Graves' had been on antithyroid drugs for under 3 months. Overall study results and limits: Persistent disease samples used TRBV28, TRBJ1-2 and TRBJ2-5 preferentially.

The CDR3 totals 16 residues. In germline, CDR1 is SGHTA, CDR2 FQGNSA. V was pared by 3 bases and J by 5 bases, with 8 bases of the junction left unmatched. The sample consisted of peripheral blood mononuclear cells (PBMCs), taken at new diagnosis, from a patient treated with antithyroid drugs. The rearrangement joins TRBV7-2 to TRBJ2-7; 12 positions agree with TRBD2. The sequence derives from a female donor with Graves disease. The CDR3 region has the DNA TGTGCCAGCAGCTTGACTAGCGGGAGTGGGGGGAACGAGCAGTACTTC. Amino acids: CASSLTSGSGGNEQYF.